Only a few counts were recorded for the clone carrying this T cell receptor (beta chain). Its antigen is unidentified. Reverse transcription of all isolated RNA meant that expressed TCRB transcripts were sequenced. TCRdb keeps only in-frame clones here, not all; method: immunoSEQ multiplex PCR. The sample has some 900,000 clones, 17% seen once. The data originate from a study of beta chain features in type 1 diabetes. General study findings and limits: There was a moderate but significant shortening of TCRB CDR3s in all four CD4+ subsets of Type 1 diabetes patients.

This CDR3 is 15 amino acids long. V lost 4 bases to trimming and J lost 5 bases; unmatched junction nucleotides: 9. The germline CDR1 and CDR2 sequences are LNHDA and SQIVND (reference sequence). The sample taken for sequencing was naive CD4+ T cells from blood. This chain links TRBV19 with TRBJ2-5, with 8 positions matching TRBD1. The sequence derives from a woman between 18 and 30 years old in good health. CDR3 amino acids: CASSRQWTGSETQYF. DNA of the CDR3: TGTGCCAGTAGTAGGCAATGGACAGGGTCGGAGACCCAGTACTTC. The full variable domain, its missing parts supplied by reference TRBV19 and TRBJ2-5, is DGGITQSPKYLFRKEGQNVTLSCEQNLNHDAMYWYRQDPGQGLRLIYYSQIVNDFQKGDIAEGYSVSREKKESFPLTVTSAQKNPTAFYLCASSRQWTGSETQYFGPGTRLLVL.